These 18 T cell receptor beta chains came from one sample sequenced in a study of T cell responses to AZD1222 COVID-19 vaccine. TCRdb keeps only in-frame clones here, not all; method: immunoSEQ multiplex PCR. Of 100,000 to 150,000 clones in the sample, 65% to 90% were seen once. This specimen was peripheral blood, taken on day 0 of AZD1222 vaccination. Every receptor here comes from an adult in good health.

V usage is TRBV9 and J usage is TRBJ1-2; TRBD1 aligns across 9 bases. V dropped 0 bases and J dropped 7; count of bases not matched to a gene: 4. Germline CDR1 is SGDLS and CDR2 is YYNGEE. The length of the CDR3 is 14 residues. CDR3 in amino acids: CASSVVGTGIGYTF. The CDR3 DNA reads as TGTGCCAGCAGCGTAGTTGGGACAGGGATTGGCTACACCTTC.

The V gene is TRBV5-1, the J gene TRBJ1-3; D not resolved. The V gene's germline CDR1 is SGHRS and CDR2 YFSETQ. V was trimmed by 4 bases and J by 7 bases, leaving 15 bases between them. There are 14 residues in the CDR3. CDR3 amino acids: CASSPRGGGNTIYF. CDR3 in DNA: TGCGCCAGCAGCCCCCGGGGAGGAGGGAACACCATATATTTT.

The V gene is TRBV12-5, the J gene TRBJ2-3; 10 nucleotides line up with TRBD2. The CDR3 spans 18 residues. The germline V gene encodes CDR1 LGHNT and CDR2 FRNRAP. V was clipped by 0 bases and J by 7 bases; unmatched bases: 13. The CDR3 spells CASGLVRPLAGDANTQYF. The CDR3 bases are TGTGCTAGTGGTTTGGTACGGCCCCTAGCGGGGGACGCGAATACGCAGTATTTT.

The count of this clone is one. The gene calls are TRBV18 and TRBJ2-7; D unclear. Deletions cut 4 bases from V and 4 bases from J, with 8 bases between. Germline-derived CDR1 and CDR2 are KGHSH and LQKENI. This CDR3 contains 12 residues. The CDR3 DNA reads as TGTGCCAGCTCACAGGACGGTTACGAGCAGTACTTC. This translates into CASSQDGYEQYF.

The rearrangement joins TRBV19 to TRBJ2-1; D is uncertain. Germline loops: CDR1 LNHDA, CDR2 SQIVND (reference sequence). With 1 base removed from V and 3 bases from J, the gap between germline ends came to 4 bases. The CDR3 consists of 13 residues. The CDR3: CASSIGSYNEQFF. In DNA form, the CDR3 reads TGTGCCAGTAGTATAGGGAGCTACAATGAGCAGTTCTTC.

The chain uses TRBV2 and TRBJ2-5, with TRBD2 matching over 8 bases. This CDR3 spans 15 amino acids. Germline CDR1 reads SNHLY; CDR2 reads FYNNEI. V was clipped by 4 bases and J by 5 bases; unmatched bases: 9. CDR3 in amino acids: CASSVRIAGTETQYF. In DNA form, the CDR3 reads TGTGCCAGCAGTGTCAGAATAGCGGGAACGGAGACCCAGTACTTC.

The CDR3 DNA reads TGTGCCAGCACAGGGGGCGGGAATGAAAAACTGTTTTTT. It is translated as CASTGGGNEKLFF. The chain links TRBV9 to TRBJ1-4; 8 bases are shared with TRBD1. After removal of 6 bases from V and 5 bases from J, the junction contained 3 bases not matched to a gene. Germline CDR1 is SGDLS and CDR2 is YYNGEE. CDR3 length equals 13 residues.

The J gene is TRBJ1-6, the V gene TRBV4-2; no clear D. This CDR3 comprises 18 residues. Germline values: CDR1 LGHNA, CDR2 YNFKEQ. Deletions cut 0 bases from V and 1 base from J, with 13 bases between. DNA of the CDR3: TGTGCCAGCAGCCAAGATCCTTTAGAGACGTCCTATAATTCACCCCTCCACTTT. It translates to CASSQDPLETSYNSPLHF.

This clone was found a few times. The chain is built from TRBV9 and TRBJ1-2; 7 nucleotides line up with TRBD1. The CDR3 is 15 amino acids. Unmatched junction bases numbered 10, after V lost 3 bases and J lost 5 bases. CDR1 is SGDLS, CDR2 YYNGEE, per germline. CDR3 loop: CASSAPGTVLYGYTF. The DNA of the CDR3 is TGTGCCAGCAGCGCCCCTGGGACAGTCCTTTATGGCTACACCTTC.

The chain joins TRBV5-1 to TRBJ1-6; tentative D call: TRBD1 (6 bases). The V end was cut by 5 bases, the J end by 0 bases, with 18 bases between. This CDR3 is built from 18 residues. The germline CDR1 and CDR2 sequences are SGHRS and YFSETQ. In DNA form, the CDR3 reads TGCGCCAGCAGAACGGGGGGCCCTCCCCGCTCCTATAATTCACCCCTCCACTTT. Translation: CASRTGGPPRSYNSPLHF.

This chain joins TRBV28 and TRBJ1-3; D call uncertain. V gave up 0 bases and J gave up 0 bases, with 6 bases separating them. CDR3 length equals 15 residues. Germline V gives CDR1 MDHEN, CDR2 SYDVKM. CDR3 in DNA: TGTGCCAGCAGTTTATGGGGAGTCTCTGGAAACACCATATATTTT. Translated, it gives CASSLWGVSGNTIYF.

V gene TRBV4-3 combines with J gene TRBJ1-2; D possibly corresponds to TRBD1 (5 bases). The CDR3 runs 16 residues. CDR1 is LGHNA and CDR2 is YSLEER in the germline V gene. V dropped 1 base and J dropped 5 bases, with 17 bases sitting between them. The CDR3 sequence: CASSQVSSRGKYGYTF. For the CDR3, the DNA is TGCGCCAGCAGCCAAGTATCATCCCGGGGGAAGTATGGCTACACCTTC.

Here the CDR3 reads CASSQGQGGETDTQYF. CDR3 nucleotide sequence: TGTGCCAGCAGCCAAGGACAGGGGGGGGAGACAGATACGCAGTATTTT. The chain links TRBV3-1 (or the pseudogene TRBV3-2) to TRBJ2-3; TRBD1 aligns across 9 bases. The V gene's germline CDR1 is LGHDT and CDR2 YNNKEL (reference sequence). J lost 3 bases, V lost 1 base, and 5 bases had no gene match. The CDR3 covers 16 residues.

The V gene is TRBV4-2, the J gene TRBJ1-2; perhaps TRBD1 as D (5 bases). Deletions cut 7 bases from V and 2 bases from J, with 14 bases between. Germline CDR1 and CDR2: LGHNA and YNFKEQ. This CDR3 contains 14 residues. CDR3 in DNA: TGTGCCAGCAAACCACCTCAGGGCAACTATGGCTACACCTTC. Its protein is CASKPPQGNYGYTF.

V and J are TRBV7-6 and TRBJ2-3; 7 nucleotides line up with TRBD1. J gave up 4 bases and V 5 bases, and 9 bases lay outside the gene matches. CDR1 and CDR2 from the germline V gene are SGHVS and FNYEAQ. The CDR3 length is 15 residues. CDR3 bases: TGTGCCAGCAGCCGGCGACAGGGTGGAGCAGATACGCAGTATTTT. Translating gives CASSRRQGGADTQYF.

As DNA, the CDR3 is TGTGCCAGCAGCGTCGAGGTAGGGGCAGGAAACACCATATATTTT. The encoded protein is CASSVEVGAGNTIYF. The chain employs TRBV9 and TRBJ1-3; TRBD1 might be the D (5 bases). The CDR3 is made up of 15 amino acids. Germline-derived CDR1 and CDR2 are SGDLS and YYNGEE. V lost 2 bases and J 4 bases, leaving 13 bases between the germline ends.

This clone was observed a few times. The chain recombines TRBV28 with TRBJ2-5, with 7 bases matching TRBD1. Germline assignment: CDR1 MDHEN and CDR2 SYDVKM. Unmatched junction bases numbered 1, after V lost 3 bases and J lost 0 bases. The CDR3 spans 14 residues. CDR3 in DNA: TGTGCCAGCAGTTTGGGACAGAACCAAGAGACCCAGTACTTC. Translated: CASSLGQNQETQYF.

The rearrangement uses TRBV27 and TRBJ1-5; TRBD1 agrees at 8 bases. This CDR3 is built from 17 residues. The germline V gene has CDR1 MNHEY and CDR2 SMNVEV (reference sequence). V trimming: 5 bases; J trimming: 1 base; junction bases outside the gene matches: 10. In DNA, the CDR3 is TGTGCCAGCAGTCCGGACAGGGTGGAACCAAGCAATCAGCCCCAGCATTTT. It encodes CASSPDRVEPSNQPQHF.